Below are 2 T cell receptor beta chains sequenced from a single sample in a study of post-analysis software for immune sequencing data. The study's findings and limits: Controls showed lower frequencies than patients for five TRBV segments, and TRBV5-6, TRBV5-1 and TRBV20-1 were among these.

Their recognized antigens are unknown. Libraries were made from TCR beta cDNA, and they carried unique molecular identifiers. TCRdb ran MiXCR on the PCR reads and lists one entry per CDR3 protein. The sample has 740,000 or so distinct CDR3 sequences, approximately 57% seen once; the top ten hold 4.6%. The specimen was blood. These receptors were obtained from a girl between 10 and 17 years old with multiple sclerosis.

The sample holds a few counts of this clonotype. The V gene is TRBV9, the J gene TRBJ2-7; D possibly matches TRBD1 or TRBD2 (6 bases each). CDR1 and CDR2 from the germline V gene are SGDLS and YYNGEE. The CDR3 extends over 14 amino acids. Trimming removed 4 bases at V and 3 bases at J, with 14 bases between. CDR3: CASSTSKGGYEQYF. CDR3 DNA sequence: TGTGCCAGCAGCACCTCGAAGGGGGGCTACGAGCAGTACTTC.

For the CDR3, the DNA is TGCGCCAGCAGCTCATGGGACAGGGCGGCCACAGATACGCAGTATTTT. It yields the protein CASSSWDRAATDTQYF. J is TRBJ2-3 and V is TRBV5-1; TRBD1 matches at 9 bases. Trimming took 3 bases from V and 2 from J; bases not matched to a gene: 7. Looked up from germline, CDR1 is SGHRS and CDR2 is YFSETQ. The CDR3 is 16 amino acids. Variable domain in full (rest from reference TRBV5-1 and TRBJ2-3): KAGVTQTPRYLIKTRGQQVTLSCSPISGHRSVSWYQQTPGQGLQFLFEYFSETQRNKGNFPGRFSGRQFSNSRSEMNVSTLELGDSALYLCASSSWDRAATDTQYFGPGTRLTVL.